Following are 6 T cell receptor beta chains from one sample sequenced in a study of blood T cell repertoires in COVID-19. Sequenced by immunoSEQ multiplex PCR; TCRdb stores in-frame clones only, minus some. This sample has some 100,000 clones, with more than 75% found just once. The sample taken for sequencing was peripheral blood. Receptors were obtained from a man aged 50-60 years with acute or convalescent COVID-19.

The V and J genes are TRBV7-8 and TRBJ1-2; possible D gene TRBD1, 5 bases. Germline-derived CDR1 and CDR2 are SGHVS and FQNEAQ. The CDR3 runs to 15 residues. Trimming left V 2 bases short and J 5 bases short, with 15 bases between. The CDR3 loop is CASSLREQAPYGYTF. DNA of the CDR3: TGTGCCAGCAGCTTAAGGGAACAGGCCCCATATGGCTACACCTTC.

This rearrangement joins TRBV5-6 to TRBJ2-5; 7 positions agree with TRBD2. V lost 0 bases and J lost 2; bases outside the gene matches: 4. From germline, CDR1 is SGHDT and CDR2 YYEEEE. CDR3 length: 15 residues. The CDR3 DNA is TGTGCCAGCAGCTTGGCGGGGGGTGGGCAAGAGACCCAGTACTTC. Amino acids: CASSLAGGGQETQYF.

The V call is TRBV30, the J call TRBJ1-2; 7 nucleotides match TRBD1. CDR3 size: 11 residues. Germline V lookup: CDR1 GTSNPN, CDR2 SVGIG (reference sequence). After removal of 8 bases from V and 6 bases from J, the junction contained 6 bases not matched to a gene. The CDR3 reads CARDRVNGYTF. In DNA, the CDR3 is TGTGCCCGCGACAGGGTGAATGGCTACACCTTC.

This clone was seen a single time. The V call is TRBV5-5, the J call TRBJ2-7, with D possibly TRBD1 on 6 matching bases. CDR1 and CDR2 (germline): SGHKS, YYEKEE (reference sequence). The CDR3 consists of 14 residues. Trimming removed 3 bases at V and 5 bases at J, with 15 bases between. This CDR3 reads CASSSGTRIHEQYF. As DNA, the CDR3 is TGTGCCAGCAGCTCCGGGACAAGGATTCACGAGCAGTACTTC.

The chain combines TRBV9 with TRBJ1-2; TRBD1 matches at 8 bases. Trimming cost V 7 bases and J 4 bases; bases outside gene matches: 9. Germline CDR1 reads SGDLS; CDR2 reads YYNGEE. CDR3 length: 14 amino acids. The CDR3 protein is CASVTGGESYGYTF. The CDR3 DNA is TGTGCCAGCGTAACAGGGGGGGAGTCCTATGGCTACACCTTC.

The chain links TRBV18 to TRBJ1-1; 7 nucleotides match TRBD1. Losses at the gene ends were 3 bases for V and 3 bases for J; bases not matched to a gene: 4. The germline V gene has CDR1 KGHSH and CDR2 LQKENI. This CDR3 is 14 amino acids long. The CDR3 region has the DNA TGTGCCAGCTCACCGACAGGGTCTGACACTGAAGCTTTCTTT. Its translation is CASSPTGSDTEAFF.